The next 12 T cell receptor beta chains were all read from a single sample in a study of beta chain features in type 1 diabetes. TCRB transcripts that were expressed got sequenced, as all of the isolated RNA had been reverse transcribed. TCRdb's copy holds only in-frame clones and misses some; the assay was immunoSEQ multiplex PCR. The table records hundreds of thousands of clones, around 15% of them present only once. The sample taken for sequencing was naive CD4+ T cells from blood. Receptor source: a man aged 18 to 29 in good health.

This rearrangement joins TRBV28 to TRBJ1-1; TRBD1 agrees at 11 bases. The germline V gene has CDR1 MDHEN and CDR2 SYDVKM. The length of the CDR3 is 17 residues. V was pared by 1 base and J by 2 bases, with 6 bases of the junction left unmatched. CDR3 DNA sequence: TGTGCCAGCAGTTTATCCGGAGGGACAGGGGGTAACACTGAAGCTTTCTTT. This encodes CASSLSGGTGGNTEAFF.

This clone was recorded once. The chain employs TRBV18 and TRBJ2-7; D may be TRBD2 (6 bases). The CDR3 length is 17 residues. Trimming left V 1 base short and J 0 bases short, with 16 bases between. Germline V gene lookup returns CDR1 KGHSH and CDR2 LQKENI. The CDR3 protein is CASSPQWTGVSSYEQYF. For the CDR3, the DNA is TGTGCCAGCTCACCACAATGGACGGGGGTAAGCTCCTACGAGCAGTACTTC.

J is TRBJ1-6 and V is TRBV19; no clear D. The CDR3 is made up of 13 amino acids. CDR1 LNHDA and CDR2 SQIVND come from the germline V gene (reference sequence). V lost 7 bases to trimming and J lost 4 bases, with 8 bases between them. CDR3 in DNA: TGTGCCAGTACGGACCCTTATAATTCACCCCTCCACTTT. Its protein is CASTDPYNSPLHF. The whole variable domain, remainder taken from reference TRBV19 and TRBJ1-6, is DGGITQSPKYLFRKEGQNVTLSCEQNLNHDAMYWYRQDPGQGLRLIYYSQIVNDFQKGDIAEGYSVSREKKESFPLTVTSAQKNPTAFYLCASTDPYNSPLHFGNGTRLTVT.

This clone was detected a few times. The genes are TRBV7-9 and TRBJ1-1, with no clear D. CDR3 length: 13 amino acids. Germline CDR1 and CDR2: SEHNR and FQNEAQ (reference sequence). V lost 5 bases and J lost 0, with 7 bases in between. The CDR3 loop reads CASSQDMNTEAFF. CDR3 DNA sequence: TGTGCCAGCAGCCAAGACATGAACACTGAAGCTTTCTTT.

V and J are TRBV27 and TRBJ2-7; 7 bases line up with TRBD2. Germline V gene lookup returns CDR1 MNHEY and CDR2 SMNVEV (reference sequence). The CDR3 covers 16 residues. V trimming: 2 bases; J trimming: 2 bases; junction bases outside the gene matches: 9. This CDR3 reads CASSLTRLAGAYEQYF. The CDR3 coding sequence is TGTGCCAGCAGTTTAACCCGACTAGCCGGTGCCTACGAGCAGTACTTC.

This clone was found many times. This chain uses TRBV28 with TRBJ2-3; D perhaps matches TRBD1 (6 bases). Germline values: CDR1 MDHEN, CDR2 SYDVKM. V lost 6 bases and J 7 bases, leaving 11 bases between the germline ends. CDR3 length: 12 residues. The CDR3 here is CASSRRGYTQYF. The CDR3, as DNA: TGTGCCAGCAGCCGCAGGGGCTATACGCAGTATTTT.

The chain uses TRBV27 and TRBJ1-1; D ambiguous. The CDR3 consists of 13 residues. Trimming stripped 1 base from V and 6 bases from J, with 9 bases between. Germline V CDR1 and CDR2: MNHEY, SMNVEV (reference sequence). Here the CDR3 reads CASSLWDRSEAFF. DNA of the CDR3: TGTGCCAGCAGTTTATGGGATAGGTCTGAAGCTTTCTTT.

The gene calls are TRBV6-5 and TRBJ1-5, with no clear D. Trimming stripped 5 bases from V and 1 base from J, with 9 bases between. CDR3 length: 14 residues. The V gene's germline CDR1 is MNHEY and CDR2 SVGAGI. This chain's CDR3 is CASSRVRSNQPQHF. The DNA for the CDR3 is TGTGCCAGCAGTCGTGTAAGGAGCAATCAGCCCCAGCATTTT.

This clone has a handful of counts. The rearrangement joins TRBV4-3 to TRBJ1-2; 9 nucleotides align to TRBD1. Germline V lookup: CDR1 LGHNA, CDR2 YSLEER. The CDR3 covers 15 residues. J lost 7 bases, V lost 3 bases, and 9 bases had no gene match. The CDR3 coding sequence is TGCGCCAGCAGCCACCTCCCCACAGGGGGCGCTGGCTACACCTTC. Protein product: CASSHLPTGGAGYTF.

This clone was detected a few times. J is TRBJ2-7 and V is TRBV10-3, with 8 positions matching TRBD2. CDR1 is ENHRY, CDR2 SYGVKD, per germline. The CDR3 is 14 amino acids. Trimming took 3 bases from V and 2 from J; bases not matched to a gene: 3. The CDR3 DNA is TGTGCCATCAGTGAAGCGGGAGACCCCTACGAGCAGTACTTC. Residues: CAISEAGDPYEQYF.

Regarding this clone: This sample also contains other DNA sequences that code for the same CDR3. This rearrangement joins TRBV18 to TRBJ1-5, with TRBD1 identical over 8 bases. The CDR3 contains 15 residues. Germline loops: CDR1 KGHSH, CDR2 LQKENI. Germline trimming cut 3 bases from V and 1 base from J; bases unmatched to any gene: 2. The CDR3 sequence: CASSPQGASNQPQHF. The CDR3 bases are TGTGCCAGCTCACCGCAGGGGGCGAGCAATCAGCCCCAGCATTTT.

V usage is TRBV4-3 and J usage is TRBJ1-2, with D possibly TRBD1 on 6 matching bases. V was cut by 3 bases and J by 2 bases, with 13 bases left in between. Germline CDR1 reads LGHNA; CDR2 reads YSLEER. This CDR3 comprises 15 residues. Here the CDR3 reads CASSHETGQNYGYTF. CDR3 coding DNA: TGCGCCAGCAGCCATGAAACCGGACAGAACTATGGCTACACCTTC.